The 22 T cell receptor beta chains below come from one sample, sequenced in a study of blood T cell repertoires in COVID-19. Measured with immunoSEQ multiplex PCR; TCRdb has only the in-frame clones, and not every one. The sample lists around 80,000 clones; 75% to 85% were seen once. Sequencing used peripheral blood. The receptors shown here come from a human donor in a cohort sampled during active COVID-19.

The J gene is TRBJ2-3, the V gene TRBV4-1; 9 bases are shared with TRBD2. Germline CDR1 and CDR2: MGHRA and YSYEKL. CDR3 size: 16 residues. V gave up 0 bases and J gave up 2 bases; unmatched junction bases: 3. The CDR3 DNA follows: TGCGCCAGCAGCCAAGATGCGGGGGGGGACACAGATACGCAGTATTTT. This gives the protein CASSQDAGGDTDTQYF.

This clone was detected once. The CDR3, as DNA: TGTGCCAGTAGCCAGGGGCGACAGGAAGGGGGCAATCAGCCCCAGCATTTT. Residues: CASSQGRQEGGNQPQHF. This chain connects TRBV19 to TRBJ1-5; weak D call: TRBD1 (6 bases). Germline assignment: CDR1 LNHDA and CDR2 SQIVND (reference sequence). Trimming removed 6 bases from V and 2 bases from J, with 20 bases in between. The CDR3 has 17 amino acids.

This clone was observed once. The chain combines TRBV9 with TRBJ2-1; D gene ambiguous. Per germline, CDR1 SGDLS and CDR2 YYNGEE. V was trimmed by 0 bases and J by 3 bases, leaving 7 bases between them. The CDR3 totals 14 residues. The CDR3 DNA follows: TGTGCCAGCAGCGTAGGTCCCGGCTACAATGAGCAGTTCTTC. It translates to CASSVGPGYNEQFF.

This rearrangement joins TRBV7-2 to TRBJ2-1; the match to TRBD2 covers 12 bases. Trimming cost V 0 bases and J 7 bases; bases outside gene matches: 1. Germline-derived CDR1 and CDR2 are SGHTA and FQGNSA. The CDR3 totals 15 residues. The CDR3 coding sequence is TGTGCCAGCAGCTTAGCCCTAGCGGGGGGGAATGAGCAGTTCTTC. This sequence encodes CASSLALAGGNEQFF. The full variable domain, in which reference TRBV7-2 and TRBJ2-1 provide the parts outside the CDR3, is GAGVSQSPSNKVTEKGKDVELRCDPISGHTALYWYRQSLGQGLEFLIYFQGNSAPDKSGLPSDRFSAERTGGSVSTLTIQRTQQEDSAVYLCASSLALAGGNEQFFGPGTRLTVL.

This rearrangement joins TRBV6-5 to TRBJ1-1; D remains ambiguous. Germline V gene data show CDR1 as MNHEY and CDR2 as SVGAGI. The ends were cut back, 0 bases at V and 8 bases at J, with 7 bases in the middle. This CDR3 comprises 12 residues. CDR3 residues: CASSYSREEAFF. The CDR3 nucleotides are TGTGCCAGCAGTTACTCACGGGAAGAAGCTTTCTTT.

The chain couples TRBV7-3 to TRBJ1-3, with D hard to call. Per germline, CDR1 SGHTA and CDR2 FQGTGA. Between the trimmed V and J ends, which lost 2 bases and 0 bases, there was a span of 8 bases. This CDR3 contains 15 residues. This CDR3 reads CASSLEGSSGNTIYF. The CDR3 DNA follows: TGTGCCAGCAGCTTAGAGGGAAGCTCTGGAAACACCATATATTTT.

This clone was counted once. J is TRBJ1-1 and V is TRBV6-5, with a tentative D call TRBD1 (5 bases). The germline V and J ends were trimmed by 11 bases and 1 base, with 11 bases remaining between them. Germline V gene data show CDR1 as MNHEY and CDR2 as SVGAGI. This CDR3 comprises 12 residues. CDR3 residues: CAARGRNTEAFF. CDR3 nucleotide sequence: TGTGCCGCAAGGGGAAGGAACACTGAAGCTTTCTTT.

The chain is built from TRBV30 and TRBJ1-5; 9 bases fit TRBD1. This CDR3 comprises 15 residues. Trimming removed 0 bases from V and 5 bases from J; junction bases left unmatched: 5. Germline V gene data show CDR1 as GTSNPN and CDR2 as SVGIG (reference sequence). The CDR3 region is CAWSVPGQGYQPQHF. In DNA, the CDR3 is TGTGCCTGGAGTGTCCCGGGACAGGGCTATCAGCCCCAGCATTTT.

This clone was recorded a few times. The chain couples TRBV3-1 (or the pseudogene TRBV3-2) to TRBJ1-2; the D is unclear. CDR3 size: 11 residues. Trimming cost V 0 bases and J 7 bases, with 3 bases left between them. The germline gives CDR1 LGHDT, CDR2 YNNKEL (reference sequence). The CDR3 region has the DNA TGTGCCAGCAGCCAAGACGGTGGCTACACCTTC. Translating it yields CASSQDGGYTF.

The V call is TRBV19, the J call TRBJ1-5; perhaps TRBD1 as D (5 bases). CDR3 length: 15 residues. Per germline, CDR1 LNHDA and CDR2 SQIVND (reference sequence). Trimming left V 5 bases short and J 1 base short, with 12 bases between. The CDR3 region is CASSVQGRSNQPQHF. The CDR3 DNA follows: TGTGCCAGTAGTGTTCAGGGCAGAAGCAATCAGCCCCAGCATTTT.

CDR3: CASSLGQLEQFF. The CDR3 DNA is TGTGCCAGCAGCCTAGGACAGCTTGAGCAGTTCTTC. The chain is built from TRBV6-6 and TRBJ2-1; D might be TRBD1 (6 bases). Germline V gene data show CDR1 as MNHNY and CDR2 as SVGAGI (reference sequence). This CDR3 region has 12 residues. Trimming shortened V by 6 bases and J by 9 bases, and 12 bases separated the two germline ends.

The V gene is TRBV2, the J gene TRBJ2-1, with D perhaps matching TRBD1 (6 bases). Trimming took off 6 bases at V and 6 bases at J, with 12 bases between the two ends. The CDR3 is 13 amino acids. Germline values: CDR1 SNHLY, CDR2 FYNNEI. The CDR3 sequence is CASRADSGNEQFF. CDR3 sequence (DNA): TGTGCCAGCAGAGCGGACAGCGGCAATGAGCAGTTCTTC.

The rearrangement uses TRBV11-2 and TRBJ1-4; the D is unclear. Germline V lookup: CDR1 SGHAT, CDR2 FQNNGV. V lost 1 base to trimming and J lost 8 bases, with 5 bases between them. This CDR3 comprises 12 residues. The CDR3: CASSLGGEKLFF. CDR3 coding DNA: TGTGCCAGCAGCTTAGGCGGGGAAAAACTGTTTTTT.

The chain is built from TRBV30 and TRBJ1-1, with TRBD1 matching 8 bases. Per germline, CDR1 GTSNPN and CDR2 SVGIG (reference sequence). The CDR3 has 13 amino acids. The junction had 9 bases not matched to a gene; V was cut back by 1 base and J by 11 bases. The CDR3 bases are TGTGCCTGGAGTGGACCGACAGGGGCTCATGCTTTCTTT. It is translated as CAWSGPTGAHAFF. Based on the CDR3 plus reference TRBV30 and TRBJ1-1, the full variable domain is SQTIHQWPATLVQPVGSPLSLECTVEGTSNPNLYWYRQAAGRGLQLLFYSVGIGQISSEVPQNLSASRPQDRQFILSSKKLLLSDSGFYLCAWSGPTGAHAFFGQGTRLTVV.

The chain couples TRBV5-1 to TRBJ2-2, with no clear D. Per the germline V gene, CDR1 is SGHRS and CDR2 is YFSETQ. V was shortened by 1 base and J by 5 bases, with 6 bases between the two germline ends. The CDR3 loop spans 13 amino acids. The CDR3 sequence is CASSLLETGELFF. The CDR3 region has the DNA TGCGCCAGCAGCTTGCTAGAAACCGGGGAGCTGTTTTTT.

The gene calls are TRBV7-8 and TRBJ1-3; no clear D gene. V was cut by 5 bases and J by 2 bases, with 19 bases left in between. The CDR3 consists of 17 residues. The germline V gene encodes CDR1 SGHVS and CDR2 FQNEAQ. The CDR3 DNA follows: TGTGCCAGCAGCACCCCAAGAATGAGAGGGACTGGAAACACCATATATTTT. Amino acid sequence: CASSTPRMRGTGNTIYF.

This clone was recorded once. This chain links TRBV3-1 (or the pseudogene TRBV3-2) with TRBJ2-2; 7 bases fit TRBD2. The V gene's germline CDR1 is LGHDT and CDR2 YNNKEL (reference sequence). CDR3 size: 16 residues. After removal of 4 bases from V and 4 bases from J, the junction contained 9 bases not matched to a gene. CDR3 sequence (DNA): TGTGCCAGCAGCCCCCGGGAGGCGAGAGTCACCGGGGAGCTGTTTTTT. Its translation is CASSPREARVTGELFF.

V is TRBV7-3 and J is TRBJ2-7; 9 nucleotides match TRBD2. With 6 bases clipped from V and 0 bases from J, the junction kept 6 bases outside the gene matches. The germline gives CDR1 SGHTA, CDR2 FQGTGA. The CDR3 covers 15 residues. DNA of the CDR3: TGTGCCAGCAGTTTCCTAGCGGGGTCCTCCTACGAGCAGTACTTC. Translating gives CASSFLAGSSYEQYF.

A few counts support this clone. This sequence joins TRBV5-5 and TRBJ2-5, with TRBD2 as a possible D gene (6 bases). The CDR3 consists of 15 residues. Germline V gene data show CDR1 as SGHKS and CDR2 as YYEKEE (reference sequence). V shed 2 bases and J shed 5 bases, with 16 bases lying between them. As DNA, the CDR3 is TGTGCCAGCAGCTTCTCCGGGGGTCTAGGGGAGACCCAGTACTTC. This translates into CASSFSGGLGETQYF.

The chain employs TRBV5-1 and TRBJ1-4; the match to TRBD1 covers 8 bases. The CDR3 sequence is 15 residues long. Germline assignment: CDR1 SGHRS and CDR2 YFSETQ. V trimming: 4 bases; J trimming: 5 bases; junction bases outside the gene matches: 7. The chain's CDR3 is CASSPGGTGNEKLFF. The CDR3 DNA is TGCGCCAGCAGCCCCGGCGGGACAGGAAATGAAAAACTGTTTTTT.

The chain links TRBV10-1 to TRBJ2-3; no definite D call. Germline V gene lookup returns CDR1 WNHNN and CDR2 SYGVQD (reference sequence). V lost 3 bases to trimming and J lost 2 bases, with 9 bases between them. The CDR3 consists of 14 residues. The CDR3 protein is CASSDQVNTDTQYF. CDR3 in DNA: TGCGCCAGCAGTGACCAGGTCAACACAGATACGCAGTATTTT.

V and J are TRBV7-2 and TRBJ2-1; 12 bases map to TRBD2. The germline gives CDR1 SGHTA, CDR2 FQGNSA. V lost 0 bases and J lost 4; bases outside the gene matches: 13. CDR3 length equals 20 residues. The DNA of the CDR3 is TGTGCCAGCAGCTTAGCCTCCTCCAGACTAGCGGGGGCATATTACAATGAGCAGTTCTTC. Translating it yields CASSLASSRLAGAYYNEQFF.